This TCR beta chain was sequenced in a study of cytomegalovirus exposure and HLA in healthy donors. At the level of the study: Out of roughly 170 million T cells, an earlier analysis found fewer than 140 million unique TCR beta sequences in total.

The germline V and J ends were trimmed by 0 bases and 2 bases, with 8 bases remaining between them. Germline loops: CDR1 LNHNV, CDR2 YYDKDF (reference sequence). This CDR3 has 15 residues. Study-wide findings and caveats: The authors enumerated over 150 TCR beta chains as linked to cytomegalovirus. The study found most TCR sequences rare, yet found some public TCRs in many donors. Later analysis suggested most CMV-associated TCR beta chains were HLA-restricted.

On this clone itself: Its antigen is undetermined.

PCR primers comprised 60 Vbeta and 13 Jbeta primers. Sequenced by immunoSEQ multiplex PCR; TCRdb stores in-frame clones only, minus some. The sample has about 160,000 clones, around four fifths seen once. This clonotype was obtained from a female donor in good health and CMV-seronegative. The specimen was PBMCs. This chain uses TRBV15 with TRBJ1-3; D possibly corresponds to TRBD1 (5 bases). The CDR3 bases are TGTGCCACCAGCAGAGACCGACAGCCTGGAAACACCATATATTTT. It codes for CATSRDRQPGNTIYF.